These 26 T cell receptor beta chains originate from one sample sequenced in a study of human T cells and chemical hapten exposure. In TCRdb, the RACE reads were re-called with MiXCR into one record per CDR3 protein. Here the sample spans about 120,000 distinct CDR3 sequences, roughly 12% being singletons. The time point denotes: patch test 3, about 24 weeks after DPC sensitization. Described treatment: therapeutic diphenylcyclopropenone sensitization with weekly scalp DPC. The sequencing here drew on whole blood, taken in connection with sensitization to the hapten diphenylcyclopropenone (DPC). The receptors originated from a woman in her 50s with alopecia areata. Some clones in this sample may be carry-over from other donors' samples.

This clonotype came up many times. V gene TRBV10-3 combines with J gene TRBJ2-7, with D unresolved. This CDR3 contains 12 residues. Germline CDR1 is ENHRY and CDR2 is SYGVKD. V lost 3 bases to trimming and J lost 5 bases, with 8 bases between them. DNA for the CDR3: TGTGCCATCAGTGAAACTCGAGACGAGCAGTACTTC. Its translation is CAISETRDEQYF.

This clonotype was seen more than once but under ten times. This chain uses TRBV7-9 with TRBJ1-4; no clear D. Germline V gene data show CDR1 as SEHNR and CDR2 as FQNEAQ (reference sequence). V dropped 1 base and J dropped 0 bases, with 9 bases sitting between them. CDR3 length: 16 residues. The CDR3 DNA reads TGTGCCAGCAGCTTAGGACTTTCCGCAACTAATGAAAAACTGTTTTTT. This codes for CASSLGLSATNEKLFF.

This clonotype was detected a few times. This chain uses TRBV6-6 with TRBJ1-2, with 8 bases lining up with TRBD1. J lost 8 bases, V lost 7 bases, and 6 bases had no gene match. Germline lookup yields CDR1 MNHNY and CDR2 SVGAGI (reference sequence). The CDR3 runs 12 residues. CDR3 nucleotides: TGTGCCAGCACCCCGGACAGGGTCGGCTACACCTTC. Protein sequence: CASTPDRVGYTF.

CDR3 sequence (DNA): TGTGCCATCACCTTGGGACAGGGGGTTTCAGATACGCAGTATTTT. Translation: CAITLGQGVSDTQYF. The chain couples TRBV10-3 to TRBJ2-3; 11 positions match TRBD1. Germline values: CDR1 ENHRY, CDR2 SYGVKD. V shed 7 bases, J shed 4 bases, and the junction held 7 bases outside the gene matches. The CDR3 is made up of 15 amino acids.

This clonotype was observed a handful of times. The J gene is TRBJ1-3, the V gene TRBV7-2, with unresolved D. Germline V gives CDR1 SGHTA, CDR2 FQGNSA. CDR3 length: 14 residues. Trimming took 6 bases from V and 1 from J, leaving 10 bases between them. The CDR3 nucleotides are TGTGCCAGCAGTATGAGCGGTTCTGGAAACACCATATATTTT. Translation gives CASSMSGSGNTIYF.

This clonotype was observed many times. The chain joins TRBV7-2 to TRBJ2-7, with unresolved D. The CDR3 loop spans 12 amino acids. CDR1 and CDR2 from the germline V gene are SGHTA and FQGNSA. Trimming took 1 base from V and 2 from J, leaving 3 bases between them. The CDR3 DNA reads TGTGCCAGCAGCTTAGGAACCTACGAGCAGTACTTC. It is translated as CASSLGTYEQYF.

The chain combines TRBV12-3 or TRBV12-4 with TRBJ1-2, with unresolved D. The V gene lost 3 bases and the J gene lost 8 bases, with 13 bases spanning the gap. The CDR3 extends over 13 amino acids. This CDR3 reads CASSFAGLKGYTF. CDR3 DNA: TGTGCCAGCAGTTTTGCAGGACTCAAAGGCTACACCTTC.

The chain has TRBV6-2 or TRBV6-3 and TRBJ1-2, with a weak D call TRBD1 (6 bases). The V gene's germline CDR1 is MNHEY and CDR2 SVGEGT. The CDR3 consists of 13 residues. Trimming removed 7 bases from V and 8 bases from J, with 17 bases in between. The CDR3, as DNA: TGTGCCAGCACCTCCAAAACAGGGTTCGGCTACACCTTC. Translated, it gives CASTSKTGFGYTF.

This clonotype was detected many times. The chain employs TRBV30 and TRBJ1-6; no clear D gene. V was pared by 1 base and J by 9 bases, with 10 bases between. The germline CDR1 and CDR2 sequences are GTSNPN and SVGIG (reference sequence). The CDR3 spans 13 residues. CDR3 nucleotides: TGTGCCTGGAGTGGTGGCCCCGGTTCACCCCTCCACTTT. Translation: CAWSGGPGSPLHF.

This clonotype has only a few counts. The chain recombines TRBV7-9 with TRBJ2-6; the D gene is possibly TRBD2 (5 bases). Trimming removed 5 bases at V and 0 bases at J, with 17 bases between. The V gene's germline CDR1 is SEHNR and CDR2 FQNEAQ (reference sequence). The CDR3 consists of 18 residues. The DNA for the CDR3 is TGTGCCAGCAGCCGACGGCCGGGGTCGAGCTCTGGGGCCAACGTCCTGACTTTC. Its translation is CASSRRPGSSSGANVLTF.

This clonotype has more than one count but fewer than ten. The chain has TRBV5-1 and TRBJ1-2; weak D call: TRBD1 (6 bases). Trimming left V 5 bases short and J 5 bases short, with 16 bases between. Germline CDR1 and CDR2: SGHRS and YFSETQ. The CDR3 is 14 amino acids. As DNA, the CDR3 is TGCGCCAGCAGAGCCCAACAGGGTCGGTATGGCTACACCTTC. It translates to CASRAQQGRYGYTF.

This clonotype has only a few counts. This chain uses TRBV12-3 or TRBV12-4 with TRBJ2-1, with 8 bases lining up with TRBD2. The CDR3 totals 14 residues. The V gene end was trimmed by 7 bases and the J gene end by 8 bases; junction bases not matched to a gene: 10. The CDR3 DNA reads TGTGCCAGCACCCTCCGCGGGAGGTTCGATGAGCAGTTCTTC. This codes for CASTLRGRFDEQFF.

This clonotype occurred a few times. This chain links TRBV6-2 or TRBV6-3 with TRBJ1-6; tentative D call: TRBD1 (5 bases). The CDR3 has 16 amino acids. Germline values: CDR1 MNHEY, CDR2 SVGEGT. The V and J ends lost 6 bases and 7 bases respectively, with 19 bases between them. The CDR3 nucleotides read TGTGCCAGCAGGCCCCGAGATGGGACGGGGAATTCACCCCTCCACTTT. Protein sequence: CASRPRDGTGNSPLHF.

In its sample, this clonotype was seen many times. V and J are TRBV5-1 and TRBJ2-1; the D gene is possibly TRBD2 (5 bases). V was clipped by 1 base and J by 7 bases, with 12 bases between them. Germline loops: CDR1 SGHRS, CDR2 YFSETQ. The CDR3 spans 14 residues. DNA for the CDR3: TGCGCCAGCAGCTTGACGGGGAGTTCGAATGAGCAGTTCTTC. This gives the protein CASSLTGSSNEQFF.

This clonotype came up once. The chain couples TRBV27 to TRBJ1-2, with no clear D. Trimming pared 0 bases from V and 8 bases from J, leaving 13 bases between. This CDR3 spans 14 amino acids. Germline assignment: CDR1 MNHEY and CDR2 SMNVEV (reference sequence). Written as DNA, the CDR3 is TGTGCCAGCAGTTTATCTGGGGTTTGGCGGGGCTACACCTTC. It translates to CASSLSGVWRGYTF.

This clonotype was observed a few times. V is TRBV7-2 and J is TRBJ2-3, with D hard to call. Germline lookup yields CDR1 SGHTA and CDR2 FQGNSA. This CDR3 is built from 14 residues. With 1 base removed from V and 4 bases from J, the gap between germline ends came to 9 bases. CDR3 protein: CASSLGPRPDTQYF. CDR3 nucleotides: TGTGCCAGCAGCTTAGGTCCGAGGCCAGATACGCAGTATTTT.

The chain combines TRBV10-2 with TRBJ2-3; D gene ambiguous. Germline values: CDR1 WSHSY, CDR2 SAAADI. Between the trimmed V and J ends, which lost 3 bases and 4 bases, there was a span of 5 bases. The CDR3 spans 12 residues. The CDR3: CASSERSDTQYF. As DNA, the CDR3 is TGCGCCAGCAGTGAAAGATCAGATACGCAGTATTTT.

The chain employs TRBV10-2 and TRBJ1-5, with TRBD1 identical over 10 bases. Germline V gene data show CDR1 as WSHSY and CDR2 as SAAADI. J gave up 5 bases and V 6 bases, and 4 bases lay outside the gene matches. The CDR3 spans 14 residues. CDR3: CASRGTGVYQPQHF. The CDR3 DNA reads as TGCGCCAGCAGAGGGACAGGGGTTTATCAGCCCCAGCATTTT.

The chain combines TRBV20-1 with TRBJ1-5; no definite D call. Trimming cost V 6 bases and J 8 bases, with 14 bases left between them. The CDR3 extends over 12 amino acids. Germline-derived CDR1 and CDR2 are DFQATT and SNEGSKA (reference sequence). CDR3 sequence reads: CSAHEASKPQHF. The DNA for the CDR3 is TGCAGTGCCCACGAGGCGAGTAAGCCCCAGCATTTT.

This clonotype was counted only a few times. This sequence joins TRBV27 and TRBJ2-6; D unclear. The CDR3 has 16 amino acids. CDR1 is MNHEY and CDR2 is SMNVEV in the germline V gene (reference sequence). The V end lost 5 bases, the J end lost 0 bases, and 11 bases lay between the germline ends. The CDR3 coding sequence is TGTGCCAGCAGTAGGGCGCAGAACTCTGGGGCCAACGTCCTGACTTTC. Its protein is CASSRAQNSGANVLTF.

The chain combines TRBV13 with TRBJ2-3; possibly TRBD2 for D (7 bases). This CDR3 spans 16 amino acids. V was cut by 5 bases and J by 3 bases, with 18 bases left in between. The germline CDR1 and CDR2 sequences are PRHDT and FYEKMQ (reference sequence). The CDR3 reads CASSPRGGRGTDTQYF. The DNA for the CDR3 is TGTGCCAGCAGCCCCAGGGGCGGGAGAGGAACAGATACGCAGTATTTT.

The V gene is TRBV25-1, the J gene TRBJ2-3; D may be TRBD2 (6 bases). The CDR3 contains 15 residues. Germline CDR1 and CDR2: MGHDK and SYGVNS. V was shortened by 1 base and J by 0 bases, with 8 bases between the two germline ends. The CDR3 protein is CASSEWGVSTDTQYF. In nucleotides, the CDR3 is TGTGCCAGCAGTGAATGGGGGGTGAGCACAGATACGCAGTATTTT.

This clonotype was seen a few times. This chain joins TRBV2 and TRBJ1-2; 9 bases fit TRBD1. This CDR3 comprises 13 residues. V dropped 8 bases and J dropped 8; count of bases not matched to a gene: 9. Germline V CDR1 and CDR2: SNHLY, FYNNEI. CDR3 region: CASSQPGQGGYTF. CDR3 in DNA: TGTGCCAGCTCTCAACCAGGACAGGGGGGCTACACCTTC.

This clonotype appeared many times. The chain carries TRBV29-1 and TRBJ2-7; TRBD2 matches at 7 bases. The CDR3 is 15 residues long. Germline V gives CDR1 SQVTM, CDR2 ANQGSEA. The V gene end was trimmed by 0 bases and the J gene end by 0 bases; junction bases not matched to a gene: 5. DNA for the CDR3: TGCAGCGTTGAAGATTTGGGCGGGAGCTCCTACGAGCAGTACTTC. It yields the protein CSVEDLGGSSYEQYF.

This sequence joins TRBV20-1 and TRBJ1-5; 8 positions match TRBD1. The V and J ends lost 0 bases and 7 bases, in that order; junction bases with no gene match: 8. Germline V gives CDR1 DFQATT, CDR2 SNEGSKA (reference sequence). This CDR3 region has 15 residues. The CDR3 protein is CSAREAGGRLQPQHF. The CDR3 DNA is TGCAGTGCTAGAGAAGCAGGGGGCAGGCTCCAGCCCCAGCATTTT.

This clonotype was seen a handful of times. This chain connects TRBV2 to TRBJ2-2; D perhaps matches TRBD1 (5 bases). The V gene's germline CDR1 is SNHLY and CDR2 FYNNEI. The ends were cut back, 6 bases at V and 2 bases at J, with 13 bases in the middle. The CDR3 covers 15 residues. In DNA, the CDR3 is TGTGCCAGCAGGGACACAGGTTATAACACCGGGGAGCTGTTTTTT. Its translation: CASRDTGYNTGELFF.